Listed here is a single T cell receptor (beta chain). Its antigen is as yet unknown. TCRbeta library construction was performed incorporating unique molecular identifiers. TCRdb reprocessed the PCR reads with MiXCR, giving one entry per CDR3 protein. The sample carries hundreds of thousands of distinct CDR3 sequences, about an eighth recorded once. This CDR3 region has 14 residues. The ends lost 6 bases at V and 7 bases at J; junction bases unmatched: 15. In germline, CDR1 is DFQATT, CDR2 SNEGSKA (reference sequence). This specimen belongs to a study of T-cell reconstitution after alpha-beta-depleted transplantation in children. Points from the study as a whole: By about two months after transplant, alpha-beta T cells reportedly arose from several hundred graft clones that had expanded. It was surviving recipient T cells and thymic progenitors that gave some patients high TCRbeta diversity at day 60. Hyperexpanded clones declined; after one year, newly produced T cells mostly supplied diversity.

The TCR comes from a girl aged 2 to 10 with congenital amegakaryocytic thrombocytopenia, due to receive a stem cell transplant. The chain combines TRBV20-1 with TRBJ2-7, with TRBD2 matching over 7 bases. The sequencing used PBMCs, collected before TCRalphabeta/CD19-depleted stem cell transplant. The CDR3 sequence is CSASTGLLTREQYF. The CDR3 nucleotides read TGCAGTGCCTCGACGGGACTACTAACGAGGGAGCAGTACTTC.